These 24 T cell receptor beta chains share one sample of origin, sequenced in a study of chemoradiotherapy in HPV16-positive cancers. The assay was immunoSEQ multiplex PCR, and TCRdb's table has in-frame clones only and misses some. Among 20,000 to 25,000 clones listed, approximately 92% were seen once. The material was blood, obtained from a patient who underwent chemoradiotherapy. Every receptor here comes from a human donor with HPV-associated anogenital cancer.

The rearrangement uses TRBV28 and TRBJ2-5, with 10 nucleotides matching TRBD2. The CDR3 runs 15 residues. The germline V gene has CDR1 MDHEN and CDR2 SYDVKM. The V segment lost 8 bases and the J segment 4 bases; nucleotides outside the gene matches: 10. CDR3 in amino acids: CASYSERGGPETQYF. CDR3 sequence (DNA): TGTGCCAGCTATTCAGAGCGGGGGGGCCCAGAGACCCAGTACTTC.

The table lists this clone with a few counts. The chain links TRBV11-1 to TRBJ1-3, with D perhaps TRBD1 (5 bases). The length of the CDR3 is 15 residues. The ends were cut back, 7 bases at V and 1 base at J, with 14 bases in the middle. Germline lookup yields CDR1 SGHAT and CDR2 FQDESV (reference sequence). Written as DNA, the CDR3 is TGTGCCAGCACCTTCTCTGGGGCGTCTGGAAACACCATATATTTT. Amino acid sequence: CASTFSGASGNTIYF. Filled out from reference TRBV11-1 and TRBJ1-3, the complete variable domain reads EAEVAQSPRYKITEKSQAVAFWCDPISGHATLYWYRQILGQGPELLVQFQDESVVDDSQLPKDRFSAERLKGVDSTLKIQPAELGDSAMYLCASTFSGASGNTIYFGEGSWLTVV.

The rearrangement joins TRBV28 to TRBJ1-5; maybe TRBD1 (6 bases). CDR3 size: 15 residues. Trimming pared 6 bases from V and 8 bases from J, leaving 20 bases between. Germline-derived CDR1 and CDR2 are MDHEN and SYDVKM. The CDR3 sequence is CASSPQGTALEPQHF. CDR3 DNA: TGTGCCAGCAGCCCCCAGGGGACGGCCCTTGAGCCCCAGCATTTT.

V is TRBV5-1 and J is TRBJ1-3, with D possibly matching TRBD1 (5 bases). The CDR3 contains 16 residues. Trimming shortened V by 4 bases and J by 0 bases, and 14 bases separated the two germline ends. Germline assignment: CDR1 SGHRS and CDR2 YFSETQ. CDR3 sequence reads: CASSPTTVLSGNTIYF. The CDR3, as DNA: TGCGCCAGCAGCCCTACGACAGTCCTCTCTGGAAACACCATATATTTT.

V is TRBV7-3 and J is TRBJ2-3, with TRBD2 matching over 11 bases. The V and J ends lost 2 bases and 3 bases, in that order; junction bases with no gene match: 7. The CDR3 has 17 amino acids. Looked up from germline, CDR1 is SGHTA and CDR2 is FQGTGA. For the CDR3, the DNA is TGTGCCAGCAGCTTATCTCCACTAGCGGGAGCAACAGATACGCAGTATTTT. This codes for CASSLSPLAGATDTQYF. The full variable domain, with the rest looked up from reference TRBV7-3 and TRBJ2-3, is GAGVSQTPSNKVTEKGKYVELRCDPISGHTALYWYRQSLGQGPEFLIYFQGTGAADDSGLPNDRFFAVRPEGSVSTLKIQRTERGDSAVYLCASSLSPLAGATDTQYFGPGTRLTVL.

This clone has just one count. The gene calls are TRBV27 and TRBJ2-7, with 15 bases lining up with TRBD2. Germline V lookup: CDR1 MNHEY, CDR2 SMNVEV (reference sequence). The junction had 10 bases not matched to a gene; V was cut back by 6 bases and J by 4 bases. CDR3 size: 17 residues. CDR3 residues: CASSSPRGLAGGYEQYF. In DNA form, the CDR3 reads TGTGCCAGCAGCTCCCCCCGGGGACTAGCGGGAGGTTACGAGCAGTACTTC.

This chain uses TRBV7-2 with TRBJ2-1, with D perhaps matching TRBD2 (5 bases). There are 16 residues in the CDR3. Trimming left V 0 bases short and J 2 bases short, with 11 bases between. Germline V gene lookup returns CDR1 SGHTA and CDR2 FQGNSA. The CDR3 reads CASSLAPSLPYNEQFF. In DNA, the CDR3 is TGTGCCAGCAGCTTAGCGCCTAGCCTGCCCTACAATGAGCAGTTCTTC.

The chain uses TRBV29-1 and TRBJ2-1; D is possibly TRBD2 (6 bases). Trimming pared 7 bases from V and 0 bases from J, leaving 16 bases between. The CDR3 runs 15 residues. The germline V gene encodes CDR1 SQVTM and CDR2 ANQGSEA. CDR3 sequence (DNA): TGCAGCGGACTCTCCGGGACTCTCTCCTACAATGAGCAGTTCTTC. It codes for CSGLSGTLSYNEQFF.

V and J are TRBV27 and TRBJ1-3; no firm D call. Trimming removed 4 bases from V and 2 bases from J, with 9 bases in between. Germline CDR1 and CDR2: MNHEY and SMNVEV (reference sequence). The CDR3 is made up of 14 amino acids. The CDR3 is CASSWTDPGNTIYF. The CDR3 DNA is TGTGCCAGCAGTTGGACTGATCCTGGAAACACCATATATTTT.

V is TRBV9 and J is TRBJ2-1; 9 positions match TRBD2. Per germline, CDR1 SGDLS and CDR2 YYNGEE. The V segment lost 4 bases and the J segment 4 bases; nucleotides outside the gene matches: 9. This CDR3 spans 16 amino acids. CDR3 DNA sequence: TGTGCCAGCAGCCCATTGAGCGGGAGGATATACAATGAGCAGTTCTTC. Translated: CASSPLSGRIYNEQFF. Using reference TRBV9 and TRBJ2-1 for the parts outside the CDR3, the full variable domain is DSGVTQTPKHLITATGQRVTLRCSPRSGDLSVYWYQQSLDQGLQFLIQYYNGEERAKGNILERFSAQQFPDLHSELNLSSLELGDSALYFCASSPLSGRIYNEQFFGPGTRLTVL.

This chain links TRBV4-2 with TRBJ1-4; D perhaps matches TRBD1 (5 bases). The germline V gene encodes CDR1 LGHNA and CDR2 YNFKEQ. Trimming removed 1 base from V and 6 bases from J, with 12 bases in between. CDR3 length: 15 amino acids. The CDR3 nucleotides read TGTGCCAGCAGCCAAGTGGGGGAGGGCGATGAAAAACTGTTTTTT. This sequence encodes CASSQVGEGDEKLFF.

The V call is TRBV5-4, the J call TRBJ2-2; 7 bases match TRBD1. The ends lost 4 bases at V and 0 bases at J; junction bases unmatched: 3. The V gene's germline CDR1 is SGHNT and CDR2 YYREEE (reference sequence). This CDR3 has 15 amino acids. CDR3 coding DNA: TGTGCCAGCAGCCCGGGACAGTCGAACACCGGGGAGCTGTTTTTT. Translating gives CASSPGQSNTGELFF.

The chain uses TRBV19 and TRBJ2-7; no clear D. Trimming cost V 6 bases and J 0 bases, with 9 bases left between them. Germline-derived CDR1 and CDR2 are LNHDA and SQIVND (reference sequence). There are 13 residues in the CDR3. CDR3 sequence (DNA): TGTGCCAGTAGCTCAGGAATCTCCTACGAGCAGTACTTC. Residues: CASSSGISYEQYF.

CDR3: CASSPGQGGSGELFF. The CDR3 nucleotides read TGCGCCAGCAGCCCGGGACAGGGAGGTTCCGGGGAGCTGTTTTTT. The rearrangement uses TRBV5-1 and TRBJ2-2; TRBD1 aligns across 9 bases. Germline CDR1 reads SGHRS; CDR2 reads YFSETQ. The CDR3 runs to 15 residues. The junction had 7 bases not matched to a gene; V was cut back by 4 bases and J by 6 bases. Combining the CDR3 with reference TRBV5-1 and TRBJ2-2 gives the whole variable domain KAGVTQTPRYLIKTRGQQVTLSCSPISGHRSVSWYQQTPGQGLQFLFEYFSETQRNKGNFPGRFSGRQFSNSRSEMNVSTLELGDSALYLCASSPGQGGSGELFFGEGSRLTVL.

The chain is built from TRBV21-1 and TRBJ1-5; the DNA was not compared with TRBD1, the D call given in the table. TRBV21-1 is a documented pseudogene. The CDR3 runs 18 residues. Here the CDR3 DNA reads TGTGCCAGCAGCAACCGTGGTCATTACAGGGTTTGCAATCAGCCCCAGCATTTT. As protein: CASSNRGHYRVCNQPQHF.

The V call is TRBV7-3, the J call TRBJ2-3; D unresolved. The germline V and J ends were trimmed by 5 bases and 7 bases, with 10 bases remaining between them. This CDR3 region has 12 residues. The germline CDR1 and CDR2 sequences are SGHTA and FQGTGA. For the CDR3, the DNA is TGTGCCAGCAGCCTATACGGCAATACGCAGTATTTT. It yields the protein CASSLYGNTQYF.

This rearrangement joins TRBV20-1 to TRBJ1-5; no reliable D call. The CDR3 has 11 amino acids. V lost 6 bases and J 6 bases, leaving 9 bases between the germline ends. Germline CDR1 is DFQATT and CDR2 is SNEGSKA (reference sequence). Here the CDR3 reads CSAPLGQPQHF. The CDR3 nucleotides are TGCAGTGCGCCCCTTGGTCAGCCCCAGCATTTT.

The gene calls are TRBV7-2 and TRBJ1-3; the D is unclear. Per the germline V gene, CDR1 is SGHTA and CDR2 is FQGNSA. The CDR3 is made up of 13 amino acids. V shed 4 bases and J shed 2 bases, with 6 bases lying between them. The CDR3 DNA reads as TGTGCCAGCAGCTACAGTCCTGGAAACACCATATATTTT. It specifies CASSYSPGNTIYF.

The chain recombines TRBV11-1 with TRBJ2-1, with 7 bases fitting TRBD2. The CDR3 is 12 residues long. Losses at the gene ends were 3 bases for V and 10 bases for J; bases not matched to a gene: 3. Germline V lookup: CDR1 SGHAT, CDR2 FQDESV (reference sequence). CDR3 nucleotide sequence: TGTGCCAGCAGCTTGACTAGCAGGGAGCAGTTCTTC. Translated: CASSLTSREQFF.

This chain joins TRBV27 and TRBJ2-7; TRBD1 or TRBD2 may be the D gene (5 bases each). The CDR3 is 15 amino acids. Trimming left V 6 bases short and J 2 bases short, with 17 bases between. CDR1 is MNHEY, CDR2 SMNVEV, per germline (reference sequence). CDR3 sequence: CASRLAGSAPYEQYF. CDR3 bases: TGTGCCAGCAGGTTAGCAGGGAGTGCCCCCTACGAGCAGTACTTC.

This chain joins TRBV19 and TRBJ2-4; tentative D call: TRBD2 (6 bases). The V end was cut by 4 bases, the J end by 9 bases, with 10 bases between. Germline values: CDR1 LNHDA, CDR2 SQIVND (reference sequence). CDR3 size: 12 residues. The CDR3, as DNA: TGTGCCAGTAGTACAAAGGGAGGCATTCAGTACTTC. It encodes CASSTKGGIQYF.

V is TRBV11-2 and J is TRBJ2-3; TRBD2 matches at 12 bases. Losses at the gene ends were 4 bases for V and 2 bases for J; bases not matched to a gene: 10. The germline V gene encodes CDR1 SGHAT and CDR2 FQNNGV. This CDR3 has 18 residues. The CDR3 spells CASSSYRLAGAITDTQYF. DNA of the CDR3: TGTGCCAGCAGCTCATACCGACTAGCGGGAGCGATCACAGATACGCAGTATTTT.

V usage is TRBV27 and J usage is TRBJ2-1; 7 positions match TRBD2. The CDR3 has 15 amino acids. V lost 6 bases and J lost 8; bases outside the gene matches: 13. Germline V CDR1 and CDR2: MNHEY, SMNVEV (reference sequence). The CDR3 DNA is TGTGCCAGCAGACTCAGAGCGGGGACGATCGATGAGCAGTTCTTC. It codes for CASRLRAGTIDEQFF.

V and J are TRBV5-1 and TRBJ2-1; 9 bases agree with TRBD2. The CDR3 consists of 19 residues. The junction had 16 bases not matched to a gene; V was cut back by 0 bases and J by 6 bases. Germline V gives CDR1 SGHRS, CDR2 YFSETQ. The CDR3 coding sequence is TGCGCCAGCAGCTTGGAGTCTTGGGCGGGAGGGCCGAGGGGCAATGAGCAGTTCTTC. Amino acid sequence: CASSLESWAGGPRGNEQFF.